The present T cell receptor beta chain was sequenced within a study of blood T cell repertoires in COVID-19. About the study: The United States, Italy and Spain supplied acute and convalescent COVID-19 samples. T cells, B-cell-depleted T cells, or PBMCs supplied cDNA or gDNA.

The CDR3 extends over 14 amino acids. Germline trimming cut 4 bases from V and 5 bases from J; bases unmatched to any gene: 8. Per the germline V gene, CDR1 is LNHDA and CDR2 is SQIVND (reference sequence). As originally analysed: Nucleated cell number was recorded as an estimate derived from reference gene primer amplification. Data came from immunoSEQ multiplex PCR; TCRdb stores just in-frame clones and leaves some out. V and J calls and clone size are copied from that table; D and trimming were computed from the DNA. This sample carries over 90,000 clones, 81% of them seen once, and the ten largest clones take roughly 25%.

The TCR comes from a man aged 80 or over with active or convalescent COVID-19. Sequences were obtained from peripheral blood. The genes are TRBV19 and TRBJ2-7, with 7 bases matching TRBD2. The CDR3 DNA is TGTGCCAGTAGTACTGCGGGGGATAAGAACGAGCAGTACTTC. This translates into CASSTAGDKNEQYF.